These 10 T cell receptor beta chains share one sample of origin, sequenced in a study of blood T cell repertoires in COVID-19. Profiling relied on immunoSEQ multiplex PCR, and the TCRdb table lists in-frame clones only, not all of them. The repertoire holds under 400,000 clones, with around 88% as singletons. The sequenced material came from peripheral blood. The receptors shown here come from a woman aged 25-40 years with COVID-19, enrolled during active disease.

The chain couples TRBV19 to TRBJ1-3; D possibly corresponds to TRBD1 (5 bases). CDR1 and CDR2 (germline): LNHDA, SQIVND (reference sequence). CDR3 size: 17 residues. V was cut by 3 bases and J by 4 bases, with 19 bases left in between. CDR3 loop: CASSMRRGRNPGNTIYF. The DNA for the CDR3 is TGTGCCAGTAGTATGAGACGGGGGAGAAATCCCGGAAACACCATATATTTT.

The sample holds one count of this clone. The rearrangement links TRBV6-5 to TRBJ2-1; TRBD2 might be the D (6 bases). V was clipped by 4 bases and J by 5 bases, with 15 bases between them. This CDR3 comprises 15 residues. Germline-derived CDR1 and CDR2 are MNHEY and SVGAGI. The DNA of the CDR3 is TGTGCCAGCAGTTTCCCGGGGAGGCGGGACAATGAGCAGTTCTTC. As protein: CASSFPGRRDNEQFF.

The chain's CDR3 is CASSPGDLSNQPQHF. Written as DNA, the CDR3 is TGTGCCAGCTCACCCGGGGACTTAAGCAATCAGCCCCAGCATTTT. The rearrangement uses TRBV18 and TRBJ1-5, with D possibly being TRBD1 (5 bases). Germline loops: CDR1 KGHSH, CDR2 LQKENI. The CDR3 is 15 amino acids. Trimming shortened V by 3 bases and J by 1 base, and 10 bases separated the two germline ends.

The J gene is TRBJ1-5, the V gene TRBV7-9; D is possibly TRBD1 (6 bases). Looked up from germline, CDR1 is SEHNR and CDR2 is FQNEAQ (reference sequence). This CDR3 has 16 amino acids. V was shortened by 5 bases and J by 2 bases, with 16 bases between the two germline ends. CDR3 sequence reads: CASSMGGGGGNQPQHF. The DNA of the CDR3 is TGTGCCAGCAGCATGGGAGGGGGTGGTGGCAATCAGCCCCAGCATTTT.

This chain connects TRBV30 to TRBJ1-2; no clear D. CDR1 is GTSNPN, CDR2 SVGIG, per germline (reference sequence). V was pared by 4 bases and J by 4 bases, with 16 bases between. The CDR3 is 14 amino acids. CDR3 sequence: CAWTYGHQAYGYTF. DNA of the CDR3: TGTGCCTGGACTTACGGCCATCAGGCCTATGGCTACACCTTC.

V gene TRBV4-2 combines with J gene TRBJ2-7, with 9 nucleotides matching TRBD2. Germline lookup yields CDR1 LGHNA and CDR2 YNFKEQ. The CDR3 spans 15 residues. Losses at the gene ends were 1 base for V and 2 bases for J; bases not matched to a gene: 3. For the CDR3, the DNA is TGTGCCAGCAGCCAAGTGGTAGCGGGGGCCTACGAGCAGTACTTC. Its protein is CASSQVVAGAYEQYF.

A single count supports this clone. One junction end does not reproduce the germline sequence, and a read error may be involved. V and J are TRBV15 and TRBJ1-4; 7 bases line up with TRBD1. This CDR3 region has 12 residues. Germline CDR1 LNHNV, CDR2 YYDKDF (reference sequence). The CDR3 bases are TGTGCCACCAGCAGCCGGAAGGGGGCTTTGAGTTTT. Translation gives CATSSRKGALSF.

This sequence joins TRBV3-1 (or the pseudogene TRBV3-2) and TRBJ1-5, with a possible D match to TRBD1 (6 bases). V lost 4 bases and J lost 7, with 17 bases in between. The CDR3 has 15 amino acids. Germline lookup yields CDR1 LGHDT and CDR2 YNNKEL (reference sequence). In nucleotides, the CDR3 is TGTGCCAGCAGCCCCGGGACACCCTCGAGGCAGCCCCAGCATTTT. Translated, it gives CASSPGTPSRQPQHF.

J is TRBJ2-1 and V is TRBV9; 9 nucleotides agree with TRBD1. CDR1 is SGDLS and CDR2 is YYNGEE in the germline V gene. The V and J ends lost 3 bases and 3 bases, in that order; junction bases with no gene match: 13. There are 18 residues in the CDR3. For the CDR3, the DNA is TGTGCCAGCAGCGCAGGGACAGGGAGAGGGGAGATCTACAATGAGCAGTTCTTC. Amino acids: CASSAGTGRGEIYNEQFF.

The chain uses TRBV7-9 and TRBJ2-3, with a tentative D call TRBD2 (6 bases). CDR3 length: 15 amino acids. Trimming pared 1 base from V and 2 bases from J, leaving 10 bases between. From germline, CDR1 is SEHNR and CDR2 FQNEAQ (reference sequence). CDR3 bases: TGTGCCAGCAGCTTAGTGGGGGGTTCCACAGATACGCAGTATTTT. The encoded protein is CASSLVGGSTDTQYF.